This T cell receptor (beta chain) was retrieved from a study of read filtering for tumor transcriptome and immune sequencing. Across the whole study: The cohort had 17 men and approximately 13 women aged about 45 to 80, mean about 66 years. IR-seq gave about 4.05 to 11 million TCR reads per sample; RNA-seq gave roughly 75 to 1,400.

There are 16 residues in the CDR3. The germline CDR1 and CDR2 sequences are WNHNN and SYGVQD (reference sequence). Trimming at V came to 4 bases and at J to 3 bases, leaving 10 bases not matched to a gene. This clonotype was found many times. The antigen is not known. Molecular barcoded adaptors covering alpha/delta and beta/gamma chains were used on about 390 ng RNA. TCRdb called the reads again in MiXCR, with one record for every CDR3 protein. The sample shows around 140,000 distinct CDR3 sequences, about 13% of them seen only once. Points from the study as a whole: Approximately 82% of IR-seq clonotypes had one read, totaling about 4% of reads; RNA-seq: approximately 73% and 42%.

The source is a donor over 35 with multiple myeloma. The chain carries TRBV10-1 and TRBJ2-7, with TRBD1 identical over 9 bases. The material sequenced was a population of CD138-negative cells sorted from bone marrow. The CDR3 spells CASSADTGGTFYEQYF. In nucleotides, the CDR3 is TGCGCCAGCAGTGCCGACACAGGGGGCACTTTCTACGAGCAGTACTTC.